The rows below give T cell receptor beta chains drawn from one sample of a study of cytomegalovirus exposure and HLA in healthy donors. Measured with immunoSEQ multiplex PCR; TCRdb has only the in-frame clones, and not every one. The table includes under 130,000 clones, roughly 13% detected once. Sequenced sample: PBMCs. The receptors derive from a man aged 40-50 years in good health and CMV-seropositive. CDR3s leave out the opening cysteine and the closing phenylalanine or tryptophan.

j_gene | v_gene | CDR3aa
TRBJ2-7 | TRBV6-5 | ASSYSKQGAYEQY
TRBJ1-4 | TRBV27 | ASRSTGSGEKLF
TRBJ2-1 | TRBV19 | ASSHPRGTSGRNNEQF
TRBJ1-1 | TRBV6-6 | ASRLGREDTEAF
TRBJ2-1 | TRBV30 | AFASVTYNEQF
TRBJ2-1 | TRBV7-9 | ASSFGGGLLTRKF
TRBJ2-7 | TRBV7-3 | ASSSAPGQASYEQY
TRBJ1-2 | TRBV11-2 | ASSLDRVEDGYT
TRBJ2-7 | TRBV9 | ASSVAGGPYEQY
TRBJ2-1 | TRBV29-1 | SVVAGSNEQF
TRBJ2-2 | TRBV25-1 | ASSPLAGEVAGELF
TRBJ2-5 | TRBV5-1 | ASSLGLAGKEETQY
. | TRBV6-5 | ASSYSAGHPSYEQY
TRBJ1-2 | TRBV5-5 | ASFTQGIYGYT
TRBJ1-5 | TRBV4-1 | ASSPKPFRGPNQPQH
TRBJ2-5 | TRBV5-4 | ASSERQGVAQETQY
TRBJ2-1 | TRBV27 | ASSPGEGLAGIHEQF
TRBJ2-7 | TRBV29-1 | SALLGGYEQY
TRBJ2-7 | TRBV11-2 | ASSPQGTGGRSYEQY
TRBJ2-3 | TRBV4-2 | ASSHQASGSSADTQY
TRBJ1-1 | TRBV27 | ASSLSGGTVNTEAF
TRBJ2-2 | TRBV4-3 | ASSQTPAQGAGELF
TRBJ2-5 | TRBV14 | ASSPRQGKGETQY
TRBJ2-7 | TRBV7-9 | ASSTQGFEQY
TRBJ1-1 | TRBV5-1 | ASSVTGALVNTEAF
TRBJ1-5 | TRBV2 | ASIQSGTGGGGNQPQH
TRBJ1-1 | TRBV10-3 | AIQGYTEAF
TRBJ1-5 | TRBV6-5 | ASSYGGQTNQPQH
TRBJ1-2 | TRBV7-2 | ASGHPRGLYGYT
TRBJ1-1 | TRBV27 | ASSLTRFTGGSDTEAF
TRBJ2-7 | TRBV30 | AWSPGFPPHEQY
TRBJ2-7 | TRBV27 | ASSPATGTGNYEQY
TRBJ2-3 | TRBV27 | ASTSSPPITDTQY
TRBJ1-5 | TRBV6-6 | ASRYRTGSRNQPQH
TRBJ2-1 | TRBV4-1 | ASSPCGLAGNNEQF
TRBJ1-1 | TRBV7-8 | ASSSYRGGTEAF
TRBJ1-3 | TRBV5-6 | ASSPQDRNTIY
TRBJ1-1 | TRBV28 | ASSLPGTEAF
TRBJ1-1 | TRBV4-2 | ASSQAGVRGNTEAF
TRBJ1-1 | TRBV6-1 | ASSGYLQGGTEAF
TRBJ2-1 | TRBV7-9 | ASSSGTGWDEQF
TRBJ2-3 | TRBV27 | ASRRGTATPDTQY
TRBJ2-4 | TRBV4-1 | ASSQGEREVAKNIQY
TRBJ1-1 | TRBV5-8 | ASSLARTGNTEAF
TRBJ2-5 | TRBV2 | ASSDLVQETQY
TRBJ2-3 | TRBV2 | ASIRGLAGGFSRTDTQY
TRBJ1-2 | TRBV5-1 | ASSPQQLATSGLGGYT
TRBJ2-1 | TRBV7-9 | ASSHGASGRINEQF
TRBJ1-5 | TRBV27 | ASSLGTGPQH
TRBJ2-3 | TRBV7-9 | ASSRTGFGDTQY
TRBJ1-5 | TRBV19 | ASSSAPGGKQPQH
TRBJ2-2 | TRBV10-2 | ASTRAGGNTGELF
TRBJ2-2 | TRBV7-9 | ASSLTGTGSTGELF